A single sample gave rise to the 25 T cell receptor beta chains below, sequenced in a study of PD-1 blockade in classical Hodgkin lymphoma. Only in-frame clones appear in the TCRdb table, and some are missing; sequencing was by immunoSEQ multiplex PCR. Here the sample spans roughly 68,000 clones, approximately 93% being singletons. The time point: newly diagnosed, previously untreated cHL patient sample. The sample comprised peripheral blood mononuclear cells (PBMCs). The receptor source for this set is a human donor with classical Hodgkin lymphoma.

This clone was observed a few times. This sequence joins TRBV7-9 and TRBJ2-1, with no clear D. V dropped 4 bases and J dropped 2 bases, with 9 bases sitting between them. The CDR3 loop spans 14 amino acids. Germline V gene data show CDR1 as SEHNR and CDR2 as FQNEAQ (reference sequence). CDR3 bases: TGTGCCAGCAGCTATAACGGGCCCTACAATGAGCAGTTCTTC. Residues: CASSYNGPYNEQFF.

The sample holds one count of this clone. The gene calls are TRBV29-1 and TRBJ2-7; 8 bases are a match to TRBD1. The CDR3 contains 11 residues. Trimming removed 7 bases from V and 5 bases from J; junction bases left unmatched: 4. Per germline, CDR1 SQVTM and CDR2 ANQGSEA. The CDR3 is CSAGQGNEQYF. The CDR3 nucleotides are TGCAGCGCCGGACAGGGTAACGAGCAGTACTTC.

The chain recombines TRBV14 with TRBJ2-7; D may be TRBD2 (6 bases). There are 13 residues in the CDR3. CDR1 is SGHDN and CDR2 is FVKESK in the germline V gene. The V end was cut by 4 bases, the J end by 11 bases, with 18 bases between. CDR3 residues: CASSPYPGTGEYF. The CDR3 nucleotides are TGTGCCAGCAGCCCCTACCCCGGGACGGGGGAGTACTTC.

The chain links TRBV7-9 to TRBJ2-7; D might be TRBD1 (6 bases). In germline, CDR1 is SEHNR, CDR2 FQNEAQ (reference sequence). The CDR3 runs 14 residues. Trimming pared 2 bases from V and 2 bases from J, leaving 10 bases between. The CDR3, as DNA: TGTGCCAGCAGCTTATCGGACAGACCCTACGAGCAGTACTTC. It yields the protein CASSLSDRPYEQYF.

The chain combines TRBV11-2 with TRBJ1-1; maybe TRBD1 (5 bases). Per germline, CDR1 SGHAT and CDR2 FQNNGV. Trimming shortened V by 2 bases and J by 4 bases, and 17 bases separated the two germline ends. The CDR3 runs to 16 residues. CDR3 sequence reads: CASSLRPGGVSTEAFF. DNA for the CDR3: TGTGCCAGCAGCTTAAGGCCTGGGGGAGTGAGCACTGAAGCTTTCTTT.

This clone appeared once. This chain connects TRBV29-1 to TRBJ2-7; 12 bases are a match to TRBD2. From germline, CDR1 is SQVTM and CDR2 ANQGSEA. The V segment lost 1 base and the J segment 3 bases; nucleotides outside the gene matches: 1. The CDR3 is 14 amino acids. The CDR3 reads CSVEGTSGNYEQYF. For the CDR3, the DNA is TGCAGCGTTGAAGGGACTAGCGGGAACTACGAGCAGTACTTC.

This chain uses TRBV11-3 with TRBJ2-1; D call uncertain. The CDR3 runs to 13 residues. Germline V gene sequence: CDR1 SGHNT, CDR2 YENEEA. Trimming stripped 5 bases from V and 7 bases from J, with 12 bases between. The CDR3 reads CASSLDDLNEQFF. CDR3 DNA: TGTGCCAGCAGCCTGGACGATTTGAATGAGCAGTTCTTC.

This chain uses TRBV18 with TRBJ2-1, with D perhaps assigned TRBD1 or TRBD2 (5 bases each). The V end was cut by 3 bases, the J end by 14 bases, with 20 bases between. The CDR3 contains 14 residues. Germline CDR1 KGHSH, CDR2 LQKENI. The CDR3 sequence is CASSPVAGTSGKFF. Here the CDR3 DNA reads TGTGCCAGCTCACCCGTGGCCGGGACGTCAGGGAAGTTCTTC.

In DNA, the CDR3 is TGCGCCAGCAGCTTGGTGCAGGGGACCGGGGAGCTGTTTTTT. This codes for CASSLVQGTGELFF. The chain joins TRBV5-1 to TRBJ2-2, with a tentative D call TRBD1 (6 bases). The CDR3 length is 14 residues. V was trimmed by 0 bases and J by 5 bases, leaving 8 bases between them. Germline V gives CDR1 SGHRS, CDR2 YFSETQ.

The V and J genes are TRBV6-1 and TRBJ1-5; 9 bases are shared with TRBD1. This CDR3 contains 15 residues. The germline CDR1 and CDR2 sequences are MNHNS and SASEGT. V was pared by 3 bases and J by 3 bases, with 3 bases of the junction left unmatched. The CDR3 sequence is CASSETGGNNQPQHF. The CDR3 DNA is TGTGCCAGCAGTGAGACAGGGGGGAACAATCAGCCCCAGCATTTT.

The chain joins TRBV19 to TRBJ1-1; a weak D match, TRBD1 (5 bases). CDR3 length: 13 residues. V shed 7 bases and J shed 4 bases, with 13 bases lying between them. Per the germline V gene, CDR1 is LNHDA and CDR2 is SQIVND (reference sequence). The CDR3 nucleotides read TGTGCCAGTAATCAGGGCTGGGTCACTGAAGCTTTCTTT. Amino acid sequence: CASNQGWVTEAFF.

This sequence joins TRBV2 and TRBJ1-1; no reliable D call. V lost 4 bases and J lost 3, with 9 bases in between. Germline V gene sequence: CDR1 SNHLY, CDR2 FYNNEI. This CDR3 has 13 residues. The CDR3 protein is CASSVLKDTEAFF. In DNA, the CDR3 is TGTGCCAGCAGTGTCCTGAAGGACACTGAAGCTTTCTTT.

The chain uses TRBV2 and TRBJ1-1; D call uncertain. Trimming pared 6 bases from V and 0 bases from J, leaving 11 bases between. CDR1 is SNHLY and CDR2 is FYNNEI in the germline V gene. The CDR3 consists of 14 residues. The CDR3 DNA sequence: TGTGCCAGCAGCCCAGGCAGATTGAACACTGAAGCTTTCTTT. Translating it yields CASSPGRLNTEAFF.

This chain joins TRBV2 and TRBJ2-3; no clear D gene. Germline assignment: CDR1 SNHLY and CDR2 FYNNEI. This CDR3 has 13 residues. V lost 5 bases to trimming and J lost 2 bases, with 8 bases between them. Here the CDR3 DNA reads TGTGCCAGCAGTTTTGAGAACACAGATACGCAGTATTTT. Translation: CASSFENTDTQYF.

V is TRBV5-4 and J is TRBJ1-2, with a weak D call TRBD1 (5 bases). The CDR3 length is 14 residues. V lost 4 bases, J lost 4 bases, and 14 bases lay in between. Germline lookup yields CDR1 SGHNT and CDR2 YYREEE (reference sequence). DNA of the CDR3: TGTGCCAGCAGCCTGGGCCAGGGAGGCTATGGCTACACCTTC. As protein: CASSLGQGGYGYTF.

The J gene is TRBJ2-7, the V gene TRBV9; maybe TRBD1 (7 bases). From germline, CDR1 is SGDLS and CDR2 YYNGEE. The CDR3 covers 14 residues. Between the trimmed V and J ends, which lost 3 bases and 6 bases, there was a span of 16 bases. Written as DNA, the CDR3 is TGTGCCAGCAGCGCCCTGCCTCAGGGGGGCGAGCAGTACTTC. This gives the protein CASSALPQGGEQYF.

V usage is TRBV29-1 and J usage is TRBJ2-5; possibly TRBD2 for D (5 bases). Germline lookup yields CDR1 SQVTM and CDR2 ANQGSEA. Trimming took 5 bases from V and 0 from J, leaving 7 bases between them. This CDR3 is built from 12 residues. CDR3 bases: TGCAGCGTTCGCGGGTACCAAGAGACCCAGTACTTC. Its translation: CSVRGYQETQYF. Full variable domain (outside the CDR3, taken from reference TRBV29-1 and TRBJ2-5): SAVISQKPSRDICQRGTSLTIQCQVDSQVTMMFWYRQQPGQSLTLIATANQGSEATYESGFVIDKFPISRPNLTFSTLTVSNMSPEDSSIYLCSVRGYQETQYFGPGTRLLVL.

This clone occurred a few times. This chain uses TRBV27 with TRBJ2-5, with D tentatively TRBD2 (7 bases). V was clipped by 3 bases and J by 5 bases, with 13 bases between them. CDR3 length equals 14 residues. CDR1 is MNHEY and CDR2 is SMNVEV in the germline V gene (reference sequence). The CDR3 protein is CASSFGGRGETQYF. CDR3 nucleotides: TGTGCCAGCAGTTTCGGTGGGAGGGGGGAGACCCAGTACTTC.

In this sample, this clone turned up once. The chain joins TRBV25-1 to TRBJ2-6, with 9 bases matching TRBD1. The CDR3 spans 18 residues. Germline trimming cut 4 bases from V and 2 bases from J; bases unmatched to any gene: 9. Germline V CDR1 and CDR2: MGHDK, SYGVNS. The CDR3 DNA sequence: TGTGCCAGCAGTGGGGAAAAGACAGGGGGGGCTGGGGCCAACGTCCTGACTTTC. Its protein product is CASSGEKTGGAGANVLTF.

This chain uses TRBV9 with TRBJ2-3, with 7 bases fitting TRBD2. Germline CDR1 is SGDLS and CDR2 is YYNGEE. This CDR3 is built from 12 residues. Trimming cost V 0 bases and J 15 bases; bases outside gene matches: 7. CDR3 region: CASSVVAGEVYF. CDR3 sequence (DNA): TGTGCCAGCAGCGTAGTGGCGGGAGAGGTCTATTTT.

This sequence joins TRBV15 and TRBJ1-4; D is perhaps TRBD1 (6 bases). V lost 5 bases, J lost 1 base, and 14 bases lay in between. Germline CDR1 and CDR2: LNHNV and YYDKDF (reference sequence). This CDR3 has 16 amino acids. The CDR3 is CATSPRGPVTNEKLFF. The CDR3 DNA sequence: TGTGCCACCAGCCCCAGGGGCCCTGTAACTAATGAAAAACTGTTTTTT.

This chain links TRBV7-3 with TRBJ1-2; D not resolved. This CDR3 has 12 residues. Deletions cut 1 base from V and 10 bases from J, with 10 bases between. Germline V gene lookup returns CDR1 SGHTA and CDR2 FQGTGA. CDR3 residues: CASSLSGLDYTF. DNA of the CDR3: TGTGCCAGCAGCTTAAGCGGATTAGACTACACCTTC. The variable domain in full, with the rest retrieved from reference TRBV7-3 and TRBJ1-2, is GAGVSQTPSNKVTEKGKYVELRCDPISGHTALYWYRQSLGQGPEFLIYFQGTGAADDSGLPNDRFFAVRPEGSVSTLKIQRTERGDSAVYLCASSLSGLDYTFGSGTRLTVV.

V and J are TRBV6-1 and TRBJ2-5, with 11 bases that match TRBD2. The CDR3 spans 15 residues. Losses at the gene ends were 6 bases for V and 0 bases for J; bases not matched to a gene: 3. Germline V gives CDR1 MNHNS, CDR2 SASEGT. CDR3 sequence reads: CASSFSGGDQETQYF. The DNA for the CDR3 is TGTGCCAGCAGCTTTAGCGGGGGGGACCAAGAGACCCAGTACTTC.

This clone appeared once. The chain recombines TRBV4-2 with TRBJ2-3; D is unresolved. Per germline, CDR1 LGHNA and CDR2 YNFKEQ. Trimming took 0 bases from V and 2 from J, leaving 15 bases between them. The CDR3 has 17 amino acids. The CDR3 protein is CASSQDHNRRLTDTQYF. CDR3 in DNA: TGTGCCAGCAGCCAAGATCATAATCGGCGGCTCACAGATACGCAGTATTTT.

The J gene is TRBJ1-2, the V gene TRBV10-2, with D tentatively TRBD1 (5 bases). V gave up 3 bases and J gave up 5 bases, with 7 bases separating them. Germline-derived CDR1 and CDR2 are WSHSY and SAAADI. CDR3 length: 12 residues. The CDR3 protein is CASSDGTYGYTF. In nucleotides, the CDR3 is TGCGCCAGCAGTGACGGGACTTATGGCTACACCTTC.